A single sample gave rise to the 22 T cell receptor beta chains below, sequenced in a study of response to subunit inactivated influenza vaccine. TCRdb used MiXCR to reprocess the RT-PCR reads, holding one entry per CDR3 protein. Among 500,000 to 600,000 distinct CDR3 sequences listed, approximately 13% were seen once. The sample consisted of PBMCs from blood, taken about 6 weeks after vaccination. The receptors derive from a man aged 50-60 years who received an inactivated influenza vaccine.

This clonotype was seen only a few times. The chain combines TRBV19 with TRBJ2-5, with 7 bases matching TRBD2. The V gene's germline CDR1 is LNHDA and CDR2 SQIVND (reference sequence). The junction had 8 bases not matched to a gene; V was cut back by 8 bases and J by 5 bases. The CDR3 loop spans 13 amino acids. The CDR3 nucleotides are TGTGCCAGTGGAGAGCAGGGAGGGGAGACCCAGTACTTC. This codes for CASGEQGGETQYF.

This clonotype was seen at least ten times. This sequence joins TRBV6-5 and TRBJ1-1; D is undetermined. The V gene lost 6 bases and the J gene lost 5 bases, with 13 bases spanning the gap. Per germline, CDR1 MNHEY and CDR2 SVGAGI. The CDR3 runs 13 residues. The CDR3 coding sequence is TGTGCCAGCAGCGCCGGGCCGAGAACTGAAGCTTTCTTT. It encodes CASSAGPRTEAFF.

This clonotype was picked up a small number of times. V and J are TRBV20-1 and TRBJ2-1, with 11 bases that match TRBD2. J gave up 0 bases and V 6 bases, and 10 bases lay outside the gene matches. The CDR3 has 17 amino acids. Germline V gene sequence: CDR1 DFQATT, CDR2 SNEGSKA (reference sequence). The CDR3 region has the DNA TGCAGTGCATCGGTAGCGGGAGGGAGAAGCTCCTACAATGAGCAGTTCTTC. Translated: CSASVAGGRSSYNEQFF.

This clonotype has a handful of counts. The V and J genes are TRBV29-1 and TRBJ2-4, with D tentatively TRBD1 or TRBD2 (6 bases each). The CDR3 length is 16 residues. The germline V gene has CDR1 SQVTM and CDR2 ANQGSEA. The V and J ends lost 4 bases and 0 bases respectively, with 16 bases between them. DNA of the CDR3: TGCAGCGTTGTCCTACTAGGGGGGTCAGCCAAAAACATTCAGTACTTC. Translation: CSVVLLGGSAKNIQYF. The complete variable domain, with remaining parts taken from reference TRBV29-1 and TRBJ2-4, reads SAVISQKPSRDICQRGTSLTIQCQVDSQVTMMFWYRQQPGQSLTLIATANQGSEATYESGFVIDKFPISRPNLTFSTLTVSNMSPEDSSIYLCSVVLLGGSAKNIQYFGAGTRLSVL.

This clonotype was detected ten times or more. The chain employs TRBV10-3 and TRBJ2-7; the D gene is possibly TRBD1 (6 bases). V lost 3 bases and J lost 2, with 11 bases in between. Germline V lookup: CDR1 ENHRY, CDR2 SYGVKD. CDR3 length: 14 amino acids. The DNA of the CDR3 is TGTGCCATCAGTGAACTTCAGGGGCCCTACGAGCAGTACTTC. This translates into CAISELQGPYEQYF.

This clonotype occurred a few times. The V and J genes are TRBV20-1 and TRBJ2-1; no firm D call. The length of the CDR3 is 12 residues. Between the trimmed V and J ends, which lost 0 bases and 10 bases, there was a span of 10 bases. Per the germline V gene, CDR1 is DFQATT and CDR2 is SNEGSKA (reference sequence). CDR3 DNA: TGCAGTGCTAGAGATGGTATCCAGGAGCAGTTCTTC. Translating gives CSARDGIQEQFF.

CDR3 DNA sequence: TGTGCCAGCAGCGTACTAGCGGGGGCCTTCACCGGGGAGCTGTTTTTT. This translates into CASSVLAGAFTGELFF. This chain uses TRBV9 with TRBJ2-2; the match to TRBD2 covers 10 bases. V lost 1 base and J lost 4; bases outside the gene matches: 4. CDR1 is SGDLS, CDR2 YYNGEE, per germline. CDR3 length equals 16 residues.

This clonotype was found many times. The J gene is TRBJ1-5, the V gene TRBV12-3 or TRBV12-4; 7 positions agree with TRBD1. Unmatched junction bases numbered 6, after V lost 5 bases and J lost 5 bases. CDR3 length: 14 residues. DNA for the CDR3: TGTGCCAGCAGTCGTAGGGGGCGCGATCAGCCCCAGCATTTT. This translates into CASSRRGRDQPQHF.

The chain couples TRBV12-3 or TRBV12-4 to TRBJ1-5, with TRBD1 as a possible D gene (6 bases). This CDR3 contains 15 residues. V gave up 6 bases and J gave up 2 bases, with 14 bases separating them. This chain's CDR3 is CASRGERQGNQPQHF. For the CDR3, the DNA is TGTGCCAGCAGAGGGGAAAGACAGGGCAATCAGCCCCAGCATTTT.

This chain connects TRBV20-1 to TRBJ2-4, with TRBD1 identical over 7 bases. After removal of 6 bases from V and 1 base from J, the junction contained 6 bases not matched to a gene. The CDR3 is 14 amino acids. Per the germline V gene, CDR1 is DFQATT and CDR2 is SNEGSKA (reference sequence). In DNA form, the CDR3 reads TGCAGTGCCCCCGACAGGGTTGCCAAAAACATTCAGTACTTC. It specifies CSAPDRVAKNIQYF.

V gene TRBV30 combines with J gene TRBJ2-7, with D perhaps TRBD2 (5 bases). Germline lookup yields CDR1 GTSNPN and CDR2 SVGIG (reference sequence). The length of the CDR3 is 14 residues. The germline V and J ends were trimmed by 0 bases and 7 bases, with 16 bases remaining between them. CDR3 DNA: TGTGCCTGGAGTGTGAGAAGCGACGGAGGAGAGCAGTACTTC. Translating it yields CAWSVRSDGGEQYF.

The chain employs TRBV4-3 and TRBJ2-2, with 8 bases lining up with TRBD1. CDR3 size: 17 residues. From germline, CDR1 is LGHNA and CDR2 YSLEER. V lost 3 bases, J lost 0 bases, and 6 bases stayed unmatched. The CDR3 sequence is CASSQQKGQANTGELFF. Here the CDR3 DNA reads TGCGCCAGCAGCCAGCAAAAGGGACAGGCGAACACCGGGGAGCTGTTTTTT.

This clonotype was recorded at least ten times. The rearrangement uses TRBV4-2 and TRBJ2-7; TRBD2 aligns across 9 bases. J gave up 0 bases and V 1 base, and 4 bases lay outside the gene matches. The CDR3 totals 16 residues. Germline CDR1 reads LGHNA; CDR2 reads YNFKEQ. CDR3: CASSQGTSDFSYEQYF. The CDR3 bases are TGTGCCAGCAGCCAAGGGACTAGCGATTTCTCCTACGAGCAGTACTTC.

This clonotype showed up many times. The J gene is TRBJ2-3, the V gene TRBV20-1, with 11 bases fitting TRBD2. The CDR3 has 16 amino acids. Germline V gene lookup returns CDR1 DFQATT and CDR2 SNEGSKA (reference sequence). J lost 4 bases, V lost 1 base, and 7 bases had no gene match. CDR3 nucleotide sequence: TGCAGTGCTAGAGGCCTTAGCGGGGGGGGCCCAGATACGCAGTATTTT. It translates to CSARGLSGGGPDTQYF.

This clonotype was seen more than once but under ten times. This chain joins TRBV7-2 and TRBJ2-1, with a weak D call TRBD2 (6 bases). Trimming removed 4 bases from V and 10 bases from J, with 20 bases in between. The germline V gene has CDR1 SGHTA and CDR2 FQGNSA. CDR3 length equals 15 residues. The CDR3 sequence: CASSSADPKRGEQFF. DNA for the CDR3: TGTGCCAGCAGCTCCGCGGACCCTAAACGGGGGGAGCAGTTCTTC.

This sequence joins TRBV5-1 and TRBJ1-1, with 7 bases aligning to TRBD1. V gave up 2 bases and J gave up 10 bases; unmatched junction bases: 14. In germline, CDR1 is SGHRS, CDR2 YFSETQ. The CDR3 consists of 15 residues. The CDR3 protein is CASSLTGTATRGAFF. For the CDR3, the DNA is TGCGCCAGCAGCTTAACCGGGACAGCCACCCGAGGAGCTTTCTTT. Full variable domain (remainder filled in from reference TRBV5-1 and TRBJ1-1): KAGVTQTPRYLIKTRGQQVTLSCSPISGHRSVSWYQQTPGQGLQFLFEYFSETQRNKGNFPGRFSGRQFSNSRSEMNVSTLELGDSALYLCASSLTGTATRGAFFGQGTRLTVV.

This clonotype was recorded a few times. This rearrangement joins TRBV20-1 to TRBJ1-3; D is undetermined. Trimming left V 2 bases short and J 4 bases short, with 12 bases between. The CDR3 has 14 amino acids. Germline lookup yields CDR1 DFQATT and CDR2 SNEGSKA (reference sequence). CDR3 in DNA: TGCAGTGCTAGAATCCTTGGCGGGGGAAACACCATATATTTT. Amino acid sequence: CSARILGGGNTIYF.

This chain connects TRBV20-1 to TRBJ2-7; 9 nucleotides agree with TRBD2. This CDR3 comprises 14 residues. CDR1 DFQATT and CDR2 SNEGSKA come from the germline V gene (reference sequence). V lost 6 bases to trimming and J lost 3 bases; unmatched junction nucleotides: 9. This CDR3 reads CSAFRRGGIYEQYF. Written as DNA, the CDR3 is TGCAGTGCCTTCCGGCGGGGGGGGATCTACGAGCAGTACTTC.

V is TRBV7-9 and J is TRBJ1-1; unclear D gene. CDR1 and CDR2 (germline): SEHNR, FQNEAQ (reference sequence). The CDR3 length is 13 residues. Trimming shortened V by 4 bases and J by 11 bases, and 17 bases separated the two germline ends. The CDR3 spells CASSSTEALRAFF. CDR3 nucleotide sequence: TGTGCCAGCAGCTCAACAGAGGCTCTGAGGGCTTTCTTT.

V gene TRBV10-3 combines with J gene TRBJ1-2; 9 bases map to TRBD1. V was pared by 4 bases and J by 6 bases, with 6 bases of the junction left unmatched. There are 14 residues in the CDR3. CDR1 is ENHRY, CDR2 SYGVKD, per germline. The CDR3 DNA sequence: TGTGCCATCAGTGCTATACAGGGGGCGGATGGCTACACCTTC. It is translated as CAISAIQGADGYTF.

The chain carries TRBV13 and TRBJ2-1; TRBD2 matches 9 bases. Trimming cost V 3 bases and J 5 bases; bases outside gene matches: 8. The length of the CDR3 is 16 residues. Looked up from germline, CDR1 is PRHDT and CDR2 is FYEKMQ (reference sequence). The CDR3 region is CASSLGAGGPHNEQFF. CDR3 nucleotides: TGTGCCAGCAGCTTGGGAGCGGGGGGACCCCACAATGAGCAGTTCTTC.

There are a few counts of this clonotype. The CDR3 nucleotides are TGTGCCAGCAGCTCGCAACTTCGGATAAAGAGGTCCTACAATGAGCAGTTCTTC. It encodes CASSSQLRIKRSYNEQFF. The chain carries TRBV5-6 and TRBJ2-1; D gene uncertain. V dropped 3 bases and J dropped 1 base, with 20 bases sitting between them. This CDR3 has 18 residues. Germline V CDR1 and CDR2: SGHDT, YYEEEE.